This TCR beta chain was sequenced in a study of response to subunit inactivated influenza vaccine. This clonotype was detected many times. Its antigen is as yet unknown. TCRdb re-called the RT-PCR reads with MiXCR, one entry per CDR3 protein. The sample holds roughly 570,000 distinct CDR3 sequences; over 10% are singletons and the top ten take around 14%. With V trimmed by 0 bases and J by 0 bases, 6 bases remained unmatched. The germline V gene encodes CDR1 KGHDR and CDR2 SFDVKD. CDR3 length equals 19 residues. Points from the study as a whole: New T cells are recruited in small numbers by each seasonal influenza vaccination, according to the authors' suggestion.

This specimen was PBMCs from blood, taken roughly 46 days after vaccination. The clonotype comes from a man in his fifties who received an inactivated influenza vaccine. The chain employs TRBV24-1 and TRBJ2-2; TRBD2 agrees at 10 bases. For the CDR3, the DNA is TGTGCCACCAGTGATTTGACCCCTAGCGGGGGCTCGAACACCGGGGAGCTGTTTTTT. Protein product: CATSDLTPSGGSNTGELFF.